A selection of T cell receptor beta chains follows, all from one sample in a study of control samples from healthy donors and cancer patients. Using immunoSEQ multiplex PCR, the repertoire was profiled, and TCRdb retains in-frame clones only, with some absent. The sample lists about 120,000 clones, more than 70% occurring once. Sequenced input: blood. The receptors derive from a man aged 45-60 years in good health. Each CDR3 is given without its conserved first and last residue.

v_gene	len	j_gene	CDR3aa
TRBV7-2	10	TRBJ1-2	ASSIGGNGYT
TRBV11-2	12	TRBJ2-3	ASSTWDNTDTQY
TRBV5-4	13	TRBJ1-2	ASSLDPGASYGYT
TRBV9	11	TRBJ2-2	ASRTGSTGELF
TRBV2	11	TRBJ1-1	ASKRDRNTEAF
TRBV19	14	TRBJ1-5	ASRGQGSYGNQPQH
TRBV9	13	TRBJ2-1	ASSVDPGVVNEQF
TRBV4-2	16	TRBJ2-3	ASSRLSGGSSSTDTQY
TRBV9	11	TRBJ1-2	ASSLDRGYGYT
TRBV18	11	TRBJ1-5	ASSDSLNQPQH
TRBV5-1	15	TRBJ2-7	ASSLVVVTTVAYEQY
TRBV12-3/TRBV12-4	10	TRBJ1-1	ASSLWGTEAF
TRBV21-1	15	TRBJ1-4	ASSKGPSQATNEKLF